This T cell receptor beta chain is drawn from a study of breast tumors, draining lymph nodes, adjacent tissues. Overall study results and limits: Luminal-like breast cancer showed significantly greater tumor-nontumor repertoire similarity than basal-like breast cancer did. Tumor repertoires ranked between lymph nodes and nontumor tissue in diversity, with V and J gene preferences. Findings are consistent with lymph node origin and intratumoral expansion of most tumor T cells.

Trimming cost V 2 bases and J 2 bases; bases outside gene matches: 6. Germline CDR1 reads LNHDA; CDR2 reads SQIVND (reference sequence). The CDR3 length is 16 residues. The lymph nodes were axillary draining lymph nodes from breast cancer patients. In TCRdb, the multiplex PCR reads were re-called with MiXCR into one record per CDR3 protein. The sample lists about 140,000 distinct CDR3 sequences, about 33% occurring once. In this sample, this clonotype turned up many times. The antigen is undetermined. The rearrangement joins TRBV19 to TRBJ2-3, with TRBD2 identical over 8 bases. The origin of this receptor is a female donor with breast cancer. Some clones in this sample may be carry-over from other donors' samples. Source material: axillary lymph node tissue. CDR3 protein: CASSIQAGGNTDTQYF. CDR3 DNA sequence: TGTGCCAGTAGTATACAGGCGGGGGGAAACACAGATACGCAGTATTTT.